This entry concerns a single T cell receptor beta chain. Its matching antigen is unknown. From germline, CDR1 is KGHSH and CDR2 LQKENI. This CDR3 has 14 residues. V lost 5 bases, J lost 5 bases, and 5 bases stayed unmatched. Profiled with immunoSEQ multiplex PCR; TCRdb holds only in-frame clones, not every one. Of about 81,000 clones listed, 70% to 90% were seen once; the top ten hold over 2%. This entry comes from a study of a mutant IDH1 vaccine in newly diagnosed glioma. Study in general: A roughly 62% male, approximately 40% female split and a mean age of roughly 44 years characterized treated patients.

Study outcomes and limitations: Changes in top peripheral clonotypes did not appear linked to pseudoprogression.

Time point: week 23, last vaccination. All doses held 300 ug of mutant IDH1 20-mer peptide, with topical imiquimod. The V and J genes are TRBV18 and TRBJ1-1; 10 bases map to TRBD1. This TCR was sampled from a man aged 30 to 45 with glioma. Some clones in this sample may be carry-over from other donors' samples. Source: PBMCs, taken from a glioma patient whose treatment included an IDH1 peptide vaccine. The CDR3 DNA is TGTGCCAGCTCAGTGGACAGGGGGAGGACTGAAGCTTTCTTT. It translates to CASSVDRGRTEAFF.